Listed below are T cell receptor beta chains from one sample, sequenced in a study of CD8 T cells in Susac syndrome. TCRdb redid the calling of the immunoSEQ multiplex PCR reads with MiXCR, one entry per CDR3 protein. The sample has 150,000 or so distinct CDR3 sequences, about 94% seen once; the top ten hold over 0.2%. What was sequenced was CD8+ T cells from PBMCs. The receptors derive from a human donor with multiple sclerosis. Each CDR3 is given with its conserved first and last residue. A D gene is named only where the DNA matches it firmly. Some rows have no size entry. The others give once, few or many, or a class for an expanded clone.

TRBJ1-1 | TRBV9 | . | . | TGTGCCAGCAGCGGCCGTCCGGGGTCGGCGAACACTGAAGCTTTCTTT | CASSGRPGSANTEAFF
TRBJ1-1 | TRBV28 | . | . | TGTGCCAGCAGCCCCCATGGGGCGGATTATGAAGCTTTCTTT | CASSPHGADYEAFF
TRBJ1-6 | TRBV20-1 | . | TRBD1 | TGCAGTGCTAGGGACAGGGGTCGGTATAATTCACCCCTCCACTTT | CSARDRGRYNSPLHF
TRBJ2-3 | TRBV6-2/TRBV6-3 | . | . | TGTGCCACCAGGGGTCGACGGGACGGATACACAGATACGCAGTATTTT | CATRGRRDGYTDTQYF
TRBJ2-7 | TRBV10-3 | . | . | TGTGCCATCAGACCCTCGGGCTTAGTCTCCGAGCAGTACTTC | CAIRPSGLVSEQYF
TRBJ2-3 | TRBV15 | . | . | TGTGCCACCAGCAGAGTGGAAGATACGCAGTATTTT | CATSRVEDTQYF
TRBJ1-1 | TRBV27 | . | . | TGTGCCAGCAGTTTACAACAACGGACTGAAGCTTTCTTT | CASSLQQRTEAFF
TRBJ2-7 | TRBV15 | . | . | TGTGCCACCAGCAGCGGGACAGAGCAGTACTTC | CATSSGTEQYF
TRBJ1-2 | TRBV13 | once | . | TGTGCCAGCAGCTTAGAAGGTTGGGGGGAAGGCTACACCTTC | CASSLEGWGEGYTF
TRBJ2-7 | TRBV29-1 | . | TRBD1 | TGCAGCGTTGAAGATCCGGGGACAGCGAAATACGAGCAGTACTTC | CSVEDPGTAKYEQYF
TRBJ1-2 | TRBV29-1 | . | . | TGCAGCGTCGTTGACAGCCCATATGGCTACACCTTC | CSVVDSPYGYTF
TRBJ1-1 | TRBV5-6 | . | . | TGTGCCAGCAGCTGGGCACCGGGAAACACTGAAGCTTTCTTT | CASSWAPGNTEAFF
TRBJ2-3 | TRBV20-1 | . | . | TGCAGTGCTAGAGATCACCTAGCCCCACACGATACGCAGTATTTT | CSARDHLAPHDTQYF
TRBJ2-4 | TRBV7-9 | . | . | TGTGCCAGCCCTCCCAACGGAGCCATAGCCAAAAACATTCAGTACTTC | CASPPNGAIAKNIQYF
TRBJ1-1 | TRBV30 | . | . | TGTGCCTGGACCCGTAGAGGGAACACTGAAGCTTTCTTT | CAWTRRGNTEAFF
TRBJ2-3 | TRBV6-2/TRBV6-3 | once | TRBD1 | TGTGCCAGCAGTCCCCGTGGGACAGGGACCACAGATACGCAGTATTTT | CASSPRGTGTTDTQYF
TRBJ1-4 | TRBV20-1 | . | TRBD1 | TGCAGTGCTAGAGACCTAGGACAGGACTCAACTAATGAAAAACTGTTTTTT | CSARDLGQDSTNEKLFF